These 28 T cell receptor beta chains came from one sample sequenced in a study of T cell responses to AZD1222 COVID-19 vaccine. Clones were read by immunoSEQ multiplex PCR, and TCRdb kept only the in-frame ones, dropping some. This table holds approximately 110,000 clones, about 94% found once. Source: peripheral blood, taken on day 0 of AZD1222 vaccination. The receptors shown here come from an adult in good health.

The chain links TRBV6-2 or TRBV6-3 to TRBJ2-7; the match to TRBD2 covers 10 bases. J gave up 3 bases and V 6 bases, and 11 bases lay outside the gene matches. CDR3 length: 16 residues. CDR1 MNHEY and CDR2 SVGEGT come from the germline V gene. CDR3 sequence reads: CASSRPASGSGYEQYF. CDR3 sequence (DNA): TGTGCCAGCAGCCGCCCCGCTAGCGGGAGTGGCTACGAGCAGTACTTC.

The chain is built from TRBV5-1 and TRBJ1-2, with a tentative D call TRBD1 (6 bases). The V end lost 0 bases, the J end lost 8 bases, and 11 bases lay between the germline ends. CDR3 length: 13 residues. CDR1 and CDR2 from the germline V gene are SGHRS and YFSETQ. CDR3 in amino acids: CASSLETGRGYTF. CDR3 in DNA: TGCGCCAGCAGCTTGGAAACAGGGAGAGGCTACACCTTC.

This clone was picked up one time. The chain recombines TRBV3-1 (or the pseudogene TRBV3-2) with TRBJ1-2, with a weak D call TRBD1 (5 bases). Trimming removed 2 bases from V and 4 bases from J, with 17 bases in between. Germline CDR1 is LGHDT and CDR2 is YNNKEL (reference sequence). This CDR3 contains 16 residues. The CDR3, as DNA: TGTGCCAGCAGCCAATCATCTGGGACGGCGAGCTATGGCTACACCTTC. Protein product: CASSQSSGTASYGYTF.

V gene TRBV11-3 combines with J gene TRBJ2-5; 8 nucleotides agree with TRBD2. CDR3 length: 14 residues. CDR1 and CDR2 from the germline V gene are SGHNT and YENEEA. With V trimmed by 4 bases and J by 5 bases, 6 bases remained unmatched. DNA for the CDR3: TGTGCCAGCAGCTCCGGGGGGGCCAAGGAGACCCAGTACTTC. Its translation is CASSSGGAKETQYF.

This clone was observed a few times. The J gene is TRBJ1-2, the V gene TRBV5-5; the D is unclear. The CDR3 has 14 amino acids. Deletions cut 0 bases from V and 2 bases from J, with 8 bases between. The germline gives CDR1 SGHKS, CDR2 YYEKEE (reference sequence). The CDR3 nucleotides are TGTGCCAGCAGCTTGGCCCCTCAAAACTATGGCTACACCTTC. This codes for CASSLAPQNYGYTF. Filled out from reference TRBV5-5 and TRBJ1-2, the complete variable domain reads DAGVTQSPTHLIKTRGQQVTLRCSPISGHKSVSWYQQVLGQGPQFIFQYYEKEERGRGNFPDRFSARQFPNYSSELNVNALLLGDSALYLCASSLAPQNYGYTFGSGTRLTVV.

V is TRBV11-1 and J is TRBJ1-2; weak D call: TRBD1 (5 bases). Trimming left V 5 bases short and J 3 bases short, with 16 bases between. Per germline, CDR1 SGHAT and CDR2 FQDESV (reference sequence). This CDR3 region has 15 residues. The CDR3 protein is CASSRLGSRDYGYTF. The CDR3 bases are TGTGCCAGCAGCCGATTAGGGTCCAGGGACTATGGCTACACCTTC.

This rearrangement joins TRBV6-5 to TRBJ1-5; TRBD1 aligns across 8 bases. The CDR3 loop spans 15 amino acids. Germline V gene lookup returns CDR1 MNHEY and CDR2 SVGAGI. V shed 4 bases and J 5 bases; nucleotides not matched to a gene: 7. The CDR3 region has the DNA TGTGCCAGCAGTTCACAGGGGGTTTCGGATCAGCCCCAGCATTTT. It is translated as CASSSQGVSDQPQHF.

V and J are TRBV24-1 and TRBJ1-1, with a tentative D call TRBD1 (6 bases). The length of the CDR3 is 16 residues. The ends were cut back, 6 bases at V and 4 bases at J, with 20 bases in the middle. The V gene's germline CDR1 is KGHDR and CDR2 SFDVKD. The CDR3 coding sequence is TGTGCCACCAGTCACCCGGGGGGCGGGTCGCTCACTGAAGCTTTCTTT. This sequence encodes CATSHPGGGSLTEAFF.

Written as DNA, the CDR3 is TGCGCCAGCAGCCAAGAAAAGGTCCGTCGGATGTTCTTC. This translates into CASSQEKVRRMFF. This rearrangement joins TRBV4-1 to TRBJ2-1; D gene ambiguous. The CDR3 length is 13 residues. The V and J ends lost 0 bases and 15 bases respectively, with 15 bases between them. The germline V gene has CDR1 MGHRA and CDR2 YSYEKL.

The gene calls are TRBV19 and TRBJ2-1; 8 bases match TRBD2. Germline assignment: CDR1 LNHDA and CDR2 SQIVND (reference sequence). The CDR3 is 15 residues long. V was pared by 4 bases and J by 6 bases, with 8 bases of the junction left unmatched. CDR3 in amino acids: CASSTGTSQVNEQFF. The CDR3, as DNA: TGTGCCAGTAGTACCGGGACTAGTCAAGTCAATGAGCAGTTCTTC.

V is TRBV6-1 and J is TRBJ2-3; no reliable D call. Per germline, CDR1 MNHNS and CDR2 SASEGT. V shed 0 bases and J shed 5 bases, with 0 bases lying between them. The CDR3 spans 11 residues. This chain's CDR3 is CASSEADTQYF. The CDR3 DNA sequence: TGTGCCAGCAGTGAAGCAGATACGCAGTATTTT.

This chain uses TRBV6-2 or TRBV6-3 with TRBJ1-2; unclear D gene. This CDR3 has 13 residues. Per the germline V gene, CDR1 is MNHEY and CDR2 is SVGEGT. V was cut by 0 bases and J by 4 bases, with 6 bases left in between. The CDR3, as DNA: TGTGCCAGCAGTTACTCGGGCAGCTATGGCTACACCTTC. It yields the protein CASSYSGSYGYTF.

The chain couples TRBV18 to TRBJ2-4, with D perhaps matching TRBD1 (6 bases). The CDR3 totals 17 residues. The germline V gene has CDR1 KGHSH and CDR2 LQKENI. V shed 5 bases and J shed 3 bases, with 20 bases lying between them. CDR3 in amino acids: CASSTTQVPGDKNIQYF. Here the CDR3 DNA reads TGTGCCAGCTCAACCACACAGGTGCCAGGGGACAAAAACATTCAGTACTTC.

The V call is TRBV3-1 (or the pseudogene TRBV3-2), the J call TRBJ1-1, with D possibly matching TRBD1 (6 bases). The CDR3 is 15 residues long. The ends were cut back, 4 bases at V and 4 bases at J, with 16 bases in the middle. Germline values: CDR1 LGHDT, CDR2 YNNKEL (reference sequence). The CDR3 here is CASSPRQGSGTEAFF. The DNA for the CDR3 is TGTGCCAGCAGCCCCCGCCAGGGGTCGGGCACTGAAGCTTTCTTT.

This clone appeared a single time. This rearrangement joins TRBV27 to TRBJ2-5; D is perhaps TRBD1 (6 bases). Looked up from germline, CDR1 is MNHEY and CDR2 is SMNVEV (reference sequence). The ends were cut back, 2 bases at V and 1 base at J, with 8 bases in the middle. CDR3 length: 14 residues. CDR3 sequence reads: CASSLGQSQETQYF. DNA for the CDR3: TGTGCCAGCAGTTTAGGACAGAGCCAAGAGACCCAGTACTTC.

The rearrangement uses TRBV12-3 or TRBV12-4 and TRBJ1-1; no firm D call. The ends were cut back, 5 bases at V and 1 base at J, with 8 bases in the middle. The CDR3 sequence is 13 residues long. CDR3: CASSPRWNTEAFF. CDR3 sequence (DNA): TGTGCCAGCAGTCCCCGGTGGAACACTGAAGCTTTCTTT.

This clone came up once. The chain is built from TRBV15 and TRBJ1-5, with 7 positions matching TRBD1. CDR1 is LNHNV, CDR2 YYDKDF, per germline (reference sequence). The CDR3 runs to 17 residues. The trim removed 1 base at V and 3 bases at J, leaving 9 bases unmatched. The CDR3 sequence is CATSRAPGGQNNQPQHF. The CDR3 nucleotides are TGTGCCACCAGCAGAGCCCCAGGGGGACAAAACAATCAGCCCCAGCATTTT.

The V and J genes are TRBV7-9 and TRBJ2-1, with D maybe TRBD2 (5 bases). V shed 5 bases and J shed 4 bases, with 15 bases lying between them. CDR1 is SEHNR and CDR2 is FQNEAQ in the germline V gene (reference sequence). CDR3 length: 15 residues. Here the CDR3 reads CASSPLLGDYNEQFF. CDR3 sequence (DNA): TGTGCCAGCAGCCCTCTACTCGGGGATTACAATGAGCAGTTCTTC.

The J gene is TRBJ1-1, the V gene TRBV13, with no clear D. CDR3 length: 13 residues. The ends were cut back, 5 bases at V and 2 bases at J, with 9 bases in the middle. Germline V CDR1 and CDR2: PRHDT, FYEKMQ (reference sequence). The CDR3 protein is CASSRTGNTEAFF. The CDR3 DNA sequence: TGTGCCAGCAGCCGGACGGGTAACACTGAAGCTTTCTTT.

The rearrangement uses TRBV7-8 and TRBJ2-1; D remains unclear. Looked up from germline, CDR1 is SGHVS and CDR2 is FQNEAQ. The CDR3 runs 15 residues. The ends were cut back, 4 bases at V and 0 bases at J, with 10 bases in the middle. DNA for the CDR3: TGTGCCAGCAGCTCGTTGACCCTCTCCTACAATGAGCAGTTCTTC. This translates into CASSSLTLSYNEQFF.

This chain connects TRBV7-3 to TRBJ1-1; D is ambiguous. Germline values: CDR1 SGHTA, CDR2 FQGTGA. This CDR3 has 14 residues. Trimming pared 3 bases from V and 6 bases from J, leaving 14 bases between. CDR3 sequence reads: CASSFDPFGAEAFF. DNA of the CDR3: TGTGCCAGCAGCTTCGATCCCTTTGGCGCTGAAGCTTTCTTT.

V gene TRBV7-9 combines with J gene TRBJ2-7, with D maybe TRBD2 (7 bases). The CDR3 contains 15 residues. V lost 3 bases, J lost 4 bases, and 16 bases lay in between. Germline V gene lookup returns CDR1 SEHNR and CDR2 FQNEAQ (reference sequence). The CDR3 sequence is CASSFIGGATYEQYF. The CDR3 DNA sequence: TGTGCCAGCAGCTTCATAGGGGGGGCTACGTACGAGCAGTACTTC.

The CDR3 nucleotides are TGTGCCAGCAGCTTAGATTCGACTAGGTCGGGGAATGAGCAGTTCTTC. This sequence encodes CASSLDSTRSGNEQFF. The chain joins TRBV11-2 to TRBJ2-1; D is possibly TRBD2 (6 bases). V gave up 0 bases and J gave up 7 bases, with 16 bases separating them. CDR3 length: 16 residues. Germline CDR1 and CDR2: SGHAT and FQNNGV.

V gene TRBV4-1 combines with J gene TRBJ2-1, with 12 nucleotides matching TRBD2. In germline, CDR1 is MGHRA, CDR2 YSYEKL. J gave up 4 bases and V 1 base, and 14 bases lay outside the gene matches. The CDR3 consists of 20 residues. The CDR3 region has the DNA TGCGCCAGCAGCCAAGGGCGGGCTAGCGGGAGGGCGTGGTCGTACAATGAGCAGTTCTTC. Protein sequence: CASSQGRASGRAWSYNEQFF.

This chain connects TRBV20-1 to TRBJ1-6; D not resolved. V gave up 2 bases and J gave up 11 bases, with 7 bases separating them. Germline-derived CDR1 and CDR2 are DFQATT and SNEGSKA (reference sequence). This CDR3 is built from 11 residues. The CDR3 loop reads CSARKGTPLHF. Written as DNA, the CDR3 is TGCAGTGCTAGAAAGGGAACACCCCTCCACTTT.

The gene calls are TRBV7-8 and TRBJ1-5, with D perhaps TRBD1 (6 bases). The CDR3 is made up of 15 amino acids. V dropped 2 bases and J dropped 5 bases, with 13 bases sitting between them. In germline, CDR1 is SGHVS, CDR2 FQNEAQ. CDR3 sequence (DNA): TGTGCCAGCAGCTTATGGCAGGGGACCCATCAGCCCCAGCATTTT. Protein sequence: CASSLWQGTHQPQHF.

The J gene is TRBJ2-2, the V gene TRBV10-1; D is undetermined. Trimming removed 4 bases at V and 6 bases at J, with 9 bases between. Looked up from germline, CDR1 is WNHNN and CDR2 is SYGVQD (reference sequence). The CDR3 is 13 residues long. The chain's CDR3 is CASSGGLSGELFF. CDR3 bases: TGCGCCAGCAGTGGAGGCCTTTCCGGGGAGCTGTTTTTT.

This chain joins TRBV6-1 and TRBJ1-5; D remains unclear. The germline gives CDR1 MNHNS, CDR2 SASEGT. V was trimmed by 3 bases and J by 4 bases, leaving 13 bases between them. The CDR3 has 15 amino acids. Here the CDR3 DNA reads TGTGCCAGCAGTGACGACGGGAGGCTAAATCAGCCCCAGCATTTT. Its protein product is CASSDDGRLNQPQHF.